One and the same sample provided the 15 T cell receptor beta chains below, sequenced in a study of Ad26.COV2.S vaccination and SARS-CoV-2 variants. Noted treatment: approximately 18 received Ad26.COV2.S at low or high dose, single or two shots; about 5 received placebo; per-sample allocation not given. Sampling took place 63 days after the first vaccine or placebo injection. Profiled with immunoSEQ multiplex PCR; TCRdb holds only in-frame clones, not every one. The repertoire consists of about 480,000 clones, with approximately 88% occurring once and the leading ten covering around 13%. This specimen consisted of peripheral blood, obtained in a trial of Ad26.COV2.S vaccine versus placebo. These receptors came from a person aged 18-60 years who received the Ad26.COV2.S COVID-19 vaccine or a placebo.

V and J are TRBV19 and TRBJ1-1; 7 bases map to TRBD1. After removal of 6 bases from V and 1 base from J, the junction contained 5 bases not matched to a gene. Germline assignment: CDR1 LNHDA and CDR2 SQIVND (reference sequence). This CDR3 has 14 amino acids. This CDR3 is CASRLNRGNTEAFF. CDR3 bases: TGTGCCAGTAGACTAAACAGGGGGAACACTGAAGCTTTCTTT.

Worth noting for this clone: The sample holds other DNA sequences that translate to the same CDR3. This chain's CDR3 is CASSFGGANVLTF. CDR3 in DNA: TGTGCCAGCAGTTTTGGTGGGGCCAACGTCCTGACTTTC. The chain carries TRBV27 and TRBJ2-6; the D is unclear. CDR3 length: 13 residues. Trimming pared 3 bases from V and 3 bases from J, leaving 3 bases between. Germline values: CDR1 MNHEY, CDR2 SMNVEV (reference sequence).

This clone was seen only once. The V gene is TRBV6-2 or TRBV6-3, the J gene TRBJ2-1; 10 nucleotides agree with TRBD2. The V segment lost 2 bases and the J segment 3 bases; nucleotides outside the gene matches: 13. CDR3 length: 19 residues. Germline-derived CDR1 and CDR2 are MNHEY and SVGEGT. Here the CDR3 DNA reads TGTGCCAGCAGTTACAGGGCTAGCGGGAGTCCGGCCTTCTACAATGAGCAGTTCTTC. It translates to CASSYRASGSPAFYNEQFF.

The chain uses TRBV7-3 and TRBJ2-1; TRBD1 matches 8 bases. Looked up from germline, CDR1 is SGHTA and CDR2 is FQGTGA. The CDR3 consists of 19 residues. The trim removed 1 base at V and 5 bases at J, leaving 16 bases unmatched. The CDR3 is CASSLKGQAYRSPNNEQFF. The CDR3 DNA reads as TGTGCCAGCAGCTTAAAGGGACAGGCTTATAGGTCCCCGAACAATGAGCAGTTCTTC.

The J gene is TRBJ1-4, the V gene TRBV4-3, with D possibly matching TRBD1 (6 bases). This CDR3 spans 16 amino acids. V lost 0 bases, J lost 7 bases, and 15 bases lay in between. Germline V gene lookup returns CDR1 LGHNA and CDR2 YSLEER. This CDR3 reads CASSQEGSGAGEKLFF. In DNA, the CDR3 is TGCGCCAGCAGCCAAGAAGGCTCGGGGGCGGGTGAAAAACTGTTTTTT.

This rearrangement joins TRBV24-1 to TRBJ2-1, with D unresolved. CDR3 length: 11 amino acids. Trimming cost V 3 bases and J 7 bases, with 3 bases left between them. Germline V gives CDR1 KGHDR, CDR2 SFDVKD. In DNA form, the CDR3 reads TGTGCCACCAGTGATAGGAATGAGCAGTTCTTC. Translated, it gives CATSDRNEQFF.

About this clone: This CDR3 is also generated by other DNA sequences in the sample. J is TRBJ2-7 and V is TRBV9; possibly TRBD2 for D (6 bases). Germline V CDR1 and CDR2: SGDLS, YYNGEE. The CDR3 has 14 amino acids. The V end lost 0 bases, the J end lost 3 bases, and 10 bases lay between the germline ends. The CDR3 sequence is CASSVGGGVYEQYF. In DNA, the CDR3 is TGTGCCAGCAGCGTAGGAGGAGGGGTCTACGAGCAGTACTTC.

J is TRBJ1-1 and V is TRBV2; D gene ambiguous. There are 15 residues in the CDR3. The V end was cut by 7 bases, the J end by 4 bases, with 19 bases between. Germline CDR1 reads SNHLY; CDR2 reads FYNNEI. The CDR3 sequence: CASKSEAAAATEAFF. The DNA for the CDR3 is TGTGCCAGCAAATCCGAAGCCGCCGCAGCCACTGAAGCTTTCTTT.

The rearrangement joins TRBV28 to TRBJ2-1; TRBD2 aligns across 7 bases. Trimming at V came to 5 bases and at J to 7 bases, leaving 17 bases not matched to a gene. The germline V gene has CDR1 MDHEN and CDR2 SYDVKM. CDR3 length: 17 residues. The CDR3 region is CASSGSRGTTPGNEQFF. The CDR3 nucleotides read TGTGCCAGCAGTGGGAGCAGAGGGACTACCCCGGGGAATGAGCAGTTCTTC.

V usage is TRBV24-1 and J usage is TRBJ2-3; the match to TRBD1 covers 8 bases. J lost 15 bases, V lost 4 bases, and 11 bases had no gene match. The CDR3 is 13 amino acids. In germline, CDR1 is KGHDR, CDR2 SFDVKD. CDR3 protein: CATSEGAGTGNYF. In nucleotides, the CDR3 is TGTGCCACCAGTGAGGGAGCCGGGACAGGCAATTATTTT.

V gene TRBV10-3 combines with J gene TRBJ2-1; D possibly corresponds to TRBD1 (5 bases). Germline V CDR1 and CDR2: ENHRY, SYGVKD. CDR3 length: 13 residues. V shed 7 bases and J shed 8 bases, with 15 bases lying between them. The chain's CDR3 is CAITPGQPDEQFF. CDR3 in DNA: TGTGCCATCACCCCAGGGCAGCCCGATGAGCAGTTCTTC.

The chain combines TRBV28 with TRBJ1-2; D remains unclear. The CDR3 sequence is 12 residues long. Trimming stripped 7 bases from V and 8 bases from J, with 14 bases between. Per germline, CDR1 MDHEN and CDR2 SYDVKM. CDR3 in DNA: TGTGCCAGCACCCTACCGGGGTGGGGCTACACCTTC. This codes for CASTLPGWGYTF.

The CDR3 DNA is TGTGCCAGCAGTCGACCCGAGGAGGGCGAGCAGTACTTC. This translates into CASSRPEEGEQYF. This chain connects TRBV12-3 or TRBV12-4 to TRBJ2-7; TRBD2 might be the D (6 bases). This CDR3 is built from 13 residues. V was pared by 5 bases and J by 6 bases, with 14 bases between.

V and J are TRBV5-4 and TRBJ1-2, with D unresolved. CDR1 is SGHNT and CDR2 is YYREEE in the germline V gene (reference sequence). The V end lost 2 bases, the J end lost 7 bases, and 12 bases lay between the germline ends. The CDR3 extends over 13 amino acids. CDR3 loop: CASSFETVRGYTF. The CDR3 coding sequence is TGTGCCAGCAGCTTTGAGACGGTACGTGGCTACACCTTC.

This clone was seen a handful of times. V gene TRBV7-2 combines with J gene TRBJ2-7; unclear D gene. Germline V gene lookup returns CDR1 SGHTA and CDR2 FQGNSA. V lost 5 bases, J lost 5 bases, and 10 bases lay in between. This CDR3 is built from 12 residues. CDR3 DNA: TGTGCCAGCAGCCTCTTTCGGCACGAGCAGTACTTC. Protein sequence: CASSLFRHEQYF.